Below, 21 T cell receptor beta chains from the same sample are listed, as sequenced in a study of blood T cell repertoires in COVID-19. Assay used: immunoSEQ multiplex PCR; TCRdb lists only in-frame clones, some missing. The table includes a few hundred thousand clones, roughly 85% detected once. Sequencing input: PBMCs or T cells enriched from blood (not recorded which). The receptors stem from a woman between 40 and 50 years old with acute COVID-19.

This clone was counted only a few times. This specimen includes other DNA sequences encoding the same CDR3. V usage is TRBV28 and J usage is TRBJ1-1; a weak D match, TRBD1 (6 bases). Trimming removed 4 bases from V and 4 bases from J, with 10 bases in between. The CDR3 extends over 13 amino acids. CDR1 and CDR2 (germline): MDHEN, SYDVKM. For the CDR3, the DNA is TGTGCCAGCAGTTCCCCACAGGGCACTGAAGCTTTCTTT. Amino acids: CASSSPQGTEAFF.

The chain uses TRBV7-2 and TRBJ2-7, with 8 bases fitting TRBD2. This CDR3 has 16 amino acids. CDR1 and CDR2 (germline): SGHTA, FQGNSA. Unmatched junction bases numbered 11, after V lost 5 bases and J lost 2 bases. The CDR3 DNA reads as TGTGCCAGCAGCCTCCTCCGCGGGGGGAAAACCTACGAGCAGTACTTC. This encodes CASSLLRGGKTYEQYF. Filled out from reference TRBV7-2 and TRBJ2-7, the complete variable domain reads GAGVSQSPSNKVTEKGKDVELRCDPISGHTALYWYRQSLGQGLEFLIYFQGNSAPDKSGLPSDRFSAERTGGSVSTLTIQRTQQEDSAVYLCASSLLRGGKTYEQYFGPGTRLTVT.

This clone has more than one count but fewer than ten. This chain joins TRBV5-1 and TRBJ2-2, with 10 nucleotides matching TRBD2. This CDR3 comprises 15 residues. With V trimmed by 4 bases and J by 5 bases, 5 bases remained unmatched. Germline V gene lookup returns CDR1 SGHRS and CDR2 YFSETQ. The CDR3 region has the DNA TGCGCCAGCAGCCCTAGCGGGAGTGGTACCGGGGAGCTGTTTTTT. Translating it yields CASSPSGSGTGELFF.

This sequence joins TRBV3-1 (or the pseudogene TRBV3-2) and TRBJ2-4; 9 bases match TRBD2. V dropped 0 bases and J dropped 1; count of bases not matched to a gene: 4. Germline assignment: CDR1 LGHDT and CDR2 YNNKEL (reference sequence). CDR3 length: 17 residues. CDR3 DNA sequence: TGTGCCAGCAGCCAAGATCCCAGCGGGGGGGCCAAAAACATTCAGTACTTC. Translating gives CASSQDPSGGAKNIQYF.

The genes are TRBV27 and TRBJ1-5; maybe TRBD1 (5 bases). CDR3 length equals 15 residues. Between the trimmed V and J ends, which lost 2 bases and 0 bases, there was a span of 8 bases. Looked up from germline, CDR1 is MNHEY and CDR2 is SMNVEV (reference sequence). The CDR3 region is CASSLLQDSNQPQHF. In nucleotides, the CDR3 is TGTGCCAGCAGTTTACTACAGGATAGCAATCAGCCCCAGCATTTT.

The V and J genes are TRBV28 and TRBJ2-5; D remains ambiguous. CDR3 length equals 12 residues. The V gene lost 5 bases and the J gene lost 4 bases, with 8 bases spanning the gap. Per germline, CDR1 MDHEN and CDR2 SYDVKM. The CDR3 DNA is TGTGCCAGCAGTCAGTCAGGAGAGACCCAGTACTTC. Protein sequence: CASSQSGETQYF.

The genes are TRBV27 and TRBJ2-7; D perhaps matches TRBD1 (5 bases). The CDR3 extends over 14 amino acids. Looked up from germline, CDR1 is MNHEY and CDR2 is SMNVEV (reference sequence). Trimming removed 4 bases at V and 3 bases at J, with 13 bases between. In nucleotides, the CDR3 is TGTGCCAGCAGTTGGGGCCCGCCCGTCTACGAGCAGTACTTC. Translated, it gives CASSWGPPVYEQYF.

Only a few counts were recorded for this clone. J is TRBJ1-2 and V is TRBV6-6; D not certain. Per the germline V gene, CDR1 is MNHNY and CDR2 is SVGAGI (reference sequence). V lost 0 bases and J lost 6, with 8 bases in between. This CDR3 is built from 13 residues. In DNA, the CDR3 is TGTGCCAGCAGTTACTCCTCGGGAGATGGCTACACCTTC. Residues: CASSYSSGDGYTF.

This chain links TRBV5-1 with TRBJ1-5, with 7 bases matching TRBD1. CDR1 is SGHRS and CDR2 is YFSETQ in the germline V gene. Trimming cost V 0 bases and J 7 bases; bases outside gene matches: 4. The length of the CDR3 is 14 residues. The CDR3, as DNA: TGCGCCAGCAGCTTGGAAACAGGGGACCAGCCCCAGCATTTT. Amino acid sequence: CASSLETGDQPQHF.

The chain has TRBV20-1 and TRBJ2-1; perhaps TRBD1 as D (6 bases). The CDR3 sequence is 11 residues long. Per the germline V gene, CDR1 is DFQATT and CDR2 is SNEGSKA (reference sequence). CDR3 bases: TGCAGCATAGAGCCAGGGGATGAGCAGTTCTTC. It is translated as CSIEPGDEQFF.

The chain's CDR3 is CASTLTSGQGNTEAFF. Written as DNA, the CDR3 is TGTGCCAGCACGCTAACCTCGGGACAGGGGAACACTGAAGCTTTCTTT. The rearrangement links TRBV27 to TRBJ1-1, with 9 bases identical to TRBD1. The CDR3 length is 16 residues. V lost 7 bases and J lost 1; bases outside the gene matches: 10. Germline lookup yields CDR1 MNHEY and CDR2 SMNVEV (reference sequence).

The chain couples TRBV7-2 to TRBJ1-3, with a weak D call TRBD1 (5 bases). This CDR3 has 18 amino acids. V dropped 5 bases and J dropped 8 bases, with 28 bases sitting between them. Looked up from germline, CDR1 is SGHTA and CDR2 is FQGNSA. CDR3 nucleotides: TGTGCCAGCAGCCCGGACAAGGCGCGGGACCCTACGTGGGACACCATATATTTT. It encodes CASSPDKARDPTWDTIYF.

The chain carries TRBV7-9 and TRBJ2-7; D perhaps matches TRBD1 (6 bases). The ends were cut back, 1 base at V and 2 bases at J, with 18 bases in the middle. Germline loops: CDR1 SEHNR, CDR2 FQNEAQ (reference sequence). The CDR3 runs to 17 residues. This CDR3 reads CASSLGRVGRGPYEQYF. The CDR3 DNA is TGTGCCAGCAGCTTAGGGCGGGTAGGCAGGGGTCCCTACGAGCAGTACTTC.

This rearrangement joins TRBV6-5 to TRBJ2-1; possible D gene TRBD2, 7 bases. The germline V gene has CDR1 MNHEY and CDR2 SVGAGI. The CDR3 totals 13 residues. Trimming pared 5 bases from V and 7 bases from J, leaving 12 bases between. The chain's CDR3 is CASSIQGGNEQFF. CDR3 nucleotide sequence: TGTGCCAGCAGTATACAGGGAGGGAATGAGCAGTTCTTC.

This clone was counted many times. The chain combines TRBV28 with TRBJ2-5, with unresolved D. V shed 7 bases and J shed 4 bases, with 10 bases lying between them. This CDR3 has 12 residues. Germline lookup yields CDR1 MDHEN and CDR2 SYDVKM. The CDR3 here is CASTTGGETQYF. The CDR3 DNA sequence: TGTGCCAGCACCACGGGTGGAGAGACCCAGTACTTC.

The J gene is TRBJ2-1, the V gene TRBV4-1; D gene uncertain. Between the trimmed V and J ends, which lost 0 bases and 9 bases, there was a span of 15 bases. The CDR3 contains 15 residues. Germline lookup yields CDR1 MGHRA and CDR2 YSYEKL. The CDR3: CASSQEKIRVVEQFF. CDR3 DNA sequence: TGCGCCAGCAGCCAAGAAAAGATAAGAGTGGTTGAGCAGTTCTTC.

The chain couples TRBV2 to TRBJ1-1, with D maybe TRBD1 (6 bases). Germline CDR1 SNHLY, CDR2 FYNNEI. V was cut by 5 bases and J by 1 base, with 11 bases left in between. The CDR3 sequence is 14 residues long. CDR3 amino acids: CASSKTGRNTEAFF. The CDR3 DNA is TGTGCCAGCAGTAAGACAGGTAGGAACACTGAAGCTTTCTTT.

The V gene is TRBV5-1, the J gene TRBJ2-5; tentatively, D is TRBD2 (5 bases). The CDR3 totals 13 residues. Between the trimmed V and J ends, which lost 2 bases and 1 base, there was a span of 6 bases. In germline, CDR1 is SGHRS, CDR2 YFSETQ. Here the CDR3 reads CASSFRGQETQYF. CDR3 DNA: TGCGCCAGCAGCTTCCGGGGCCAAGAGACCCAGTACTTC.

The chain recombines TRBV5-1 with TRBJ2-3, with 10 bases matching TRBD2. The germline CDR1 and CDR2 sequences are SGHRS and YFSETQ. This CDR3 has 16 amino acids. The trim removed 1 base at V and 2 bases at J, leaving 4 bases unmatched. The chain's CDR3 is CASSLPTSGNTDTQYF. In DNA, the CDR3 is TGCGCCAGCAGCTTGCCCACTAGCGGGAACACAGATACGCAGTATTTT. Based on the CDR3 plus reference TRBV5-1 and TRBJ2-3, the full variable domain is KAGVTQTPRYLIKTRGQQVTLSCSPISGHRSVSWYQQTPGQGLQFLFEYFSETQRNKGNFPGRFSGRQFSNSRSEMNVSTLELGDSALYLCASSLPTSGNTDTQYFGPGTRLTVL.

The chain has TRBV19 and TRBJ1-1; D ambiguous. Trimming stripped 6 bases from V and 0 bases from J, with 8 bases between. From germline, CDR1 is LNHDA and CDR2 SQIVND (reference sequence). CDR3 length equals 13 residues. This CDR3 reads CASSPTVNTEAFF. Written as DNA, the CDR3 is TGTGCCAGTAGCCCTACAGTGAACACTGAAGCTTTCTTT.

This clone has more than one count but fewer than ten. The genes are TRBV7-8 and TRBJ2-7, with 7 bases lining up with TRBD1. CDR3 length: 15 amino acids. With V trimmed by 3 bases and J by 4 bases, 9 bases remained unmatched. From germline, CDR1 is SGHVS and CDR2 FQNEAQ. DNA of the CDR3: TGTGCCAGCAGCTTTACCGGGACAGCCAGTTACGAGCAGTACTTC. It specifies CASSFTGTASYEQYF. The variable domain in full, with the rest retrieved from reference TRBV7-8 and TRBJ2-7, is GAGVSQSPRYKVAKRGQDVALRCDPISGHVSLFWYQQALGQGPEFLTYFQNEAQLDKSGLPSDRFFAERPEGSVSTLKIQRTQQEDSAVYLCASSFTGTASYEQYFGPGTRLTVT.